This TCR beta chain was retrieved from a study of T cell responses to AZD1222 COVID-19 vaccine. Study-wide background: Second-dose recipients at about 4 or about 12 weeks were treated as one pooled group.

This clone was observed once. The antigen is not known. Study-level results: Targets within unmutated variant regions were reportedly found for nearly half of spike-specific TCRs. The donors showed a predominance of white British ancestry and of females, with possible underestimation of clonal diversity. There were vaccine-associated CD4 TCRs across spike, dominant at 160-218 and 743-854.

Repertoires were generated with immunoSEQ multiplex PCR, while TCRdb's copy carries only in-frame clones and drops some. The repertoire holds 35,000 to 45,000 clones, around 80% seen once, with about 3.9% in the top ten. V gave up 4 bases and J gave up 5 bases, with 22 bases separating them. Germline CDR1 SGHVS, CDR2 FNYEAQ. This CDR3 spans 17 amino acids. The chain uses TRBV7-6 and TRBJ2-3; D not certain. The clonotype comes from an adult in good health. Material: peripheral blood, obtained on day 0 of AZD1222 vaccination. Here the CDR3 DNA reads TGTGCCAGCAGCTCAGACCCCCTAGTACCCCTCGTAGATACGCAGTATTTT. Encoded protein: CASSSDPLVPLVDTQYF.